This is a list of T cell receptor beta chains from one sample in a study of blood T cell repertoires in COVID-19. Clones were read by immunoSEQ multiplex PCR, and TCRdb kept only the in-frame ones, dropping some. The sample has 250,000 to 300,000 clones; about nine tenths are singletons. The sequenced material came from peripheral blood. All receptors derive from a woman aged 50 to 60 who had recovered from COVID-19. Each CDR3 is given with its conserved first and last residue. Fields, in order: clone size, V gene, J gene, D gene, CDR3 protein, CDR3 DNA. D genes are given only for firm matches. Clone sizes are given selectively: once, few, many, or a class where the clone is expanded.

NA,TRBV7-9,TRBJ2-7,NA,CASSPSYEQYF,TGTGCCAGCAGCCCGTCCTACGAGCAGTACTTC
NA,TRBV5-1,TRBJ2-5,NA,CASSPRRAGRETQYF,TGCGCCAGCAGCCCCCGAAGGGCTGGGAGAGAGACCCAGTACTTC
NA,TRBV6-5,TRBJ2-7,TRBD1,CASSHRQGTYEQYF,TGTGCCAGCAGCCATAGACAGGGCACCTACGAGCAGTACTTC
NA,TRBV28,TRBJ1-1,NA,CASSLSLTGSTEAFF,TGTGCCAGCAGTTTATCCTTGACAGGTAGCACTGAAGCTTTCTTT
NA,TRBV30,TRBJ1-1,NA,CAWSALHPTDTGRASSTEAFF,TGTGCCTGGAGTGCTCTACACCCCACCGACACTGGCAGGGCCTCGAGCACTGAAGCTTTCTTT
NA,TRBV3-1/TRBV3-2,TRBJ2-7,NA,CASSHSSDEQYF,TGTGCCAGCAGCCATAGCTCCGACGAGCAGTACTTC
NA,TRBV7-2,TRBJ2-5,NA,CASSPGAGETQYF,TGTGCCAGCAGCCCAGGGGCTGGAGAGACCCAGTACTTC
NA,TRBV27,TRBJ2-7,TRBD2,CASSLGGGYEQYF,TGTGCCAGCAGTTTAGGGGGGGGCTACGAGCAGTACTTC
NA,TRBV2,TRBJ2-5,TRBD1,CASSNGQGRETQYF,TGTGCCAGCAGCAACGGACAGGGAAGGGAGACCCAGTACTTC
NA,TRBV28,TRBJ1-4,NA,CASRPTDSLATNEKLFF,TGTGCCAGCAGACCTACCGACAGTCTCGCAACTAATGAAAAACTGTTTTTT
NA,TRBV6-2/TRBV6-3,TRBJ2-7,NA,CASSPVGRGEQYF,TGTGCCAGCAGCCCCGTGGGCCGTGGGGAGCAGTACTTC
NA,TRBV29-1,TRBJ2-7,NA,CSVEDRRGHEQYF,TGCAGCGTTGAAGATCGGCGGGGCCACGAGCAGTACTTC
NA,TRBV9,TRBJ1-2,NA,CASSVVPDYYGYTF,TGTGCCAGCAGCGTAGTTCCAGATTACTATGGCTACACCTTC
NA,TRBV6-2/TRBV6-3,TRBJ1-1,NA,CASSYSSLEGEAFF,TGTGCCAGCAGTTACTCGAGTCTAGAAGGTGAAGCTTTCTTT
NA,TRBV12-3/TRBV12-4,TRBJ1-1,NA,CASSFRVEAFF,TGTGCCAGCAGTTTTCGGGTTGAAGCTTTCTTT
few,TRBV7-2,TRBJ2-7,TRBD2,CASSLSSGSHEQYF,TGTGCCAGCAGCTTATCTAGCGGGAGCCACGAGCAGTACTTC
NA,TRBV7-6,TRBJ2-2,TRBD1,CASSLEDRDTGELFF,TGTGCCAGCAGCTTGGAGGACAGGGATACCGGGGAGCTGTTTTTT
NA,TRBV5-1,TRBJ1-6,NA,CASSTQGLFGNSPLHF,TGCGCCAGCAGCACTCAGGGTTTATTCGGGAATTCACCCCTCCACTTT
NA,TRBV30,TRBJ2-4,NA,CAWSVRIGRERDIQYF,TGTGCCTGGAGTGTAAGGATTGGCAGGGAAAGGGACATTCAGTACTTC
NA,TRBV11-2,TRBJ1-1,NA,CASSLERGRSEAFF,TGTGCCAGCAGCTTAGAACGGGGGAGATCTGAAGCTTTCTTT
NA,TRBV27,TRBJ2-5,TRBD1,CASNPGQGPGAQYF,TGTGCCAGCAACCCGGGACAGGGCCCGGGGGCCCAGTACTTC
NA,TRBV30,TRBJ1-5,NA,CAWSPIQGHQPQHF,TGTGCCTGGAGCCCTATTCAGGGTCATCAGCCCCAGCATTTT
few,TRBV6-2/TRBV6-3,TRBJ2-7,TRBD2,CASSPPTAGALREQYF,TGTGCCAGCAGTCCCCCTACAGCGGGGGCCCTGAGGGAGCAGTACTTC
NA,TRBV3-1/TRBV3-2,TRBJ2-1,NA,CASSRTVVSRSNEQFF,TGTGCCAGCAGCCGAACCGTGGTCTCCCGGTCCAATGAGCAGTTCTTC
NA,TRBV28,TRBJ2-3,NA,CASRLGGSTDTQYF,TGTGCCAGCAGACTTGGGGGCAGCACAGATACGCAGTATTTT
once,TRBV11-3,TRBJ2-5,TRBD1,CASSLGGDRGETQYF,TGTGCCAGCAGCTTGGGGGGCGACAGGGGAGAGACCCAGTACTTC
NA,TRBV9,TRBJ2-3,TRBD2,CASSSPSGISDTQYF,TGTGCCAGCAGCTCCCCTAGCGGGATTTCAGATACGCAGTATTTT
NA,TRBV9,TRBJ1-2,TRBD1,CASSAGGDRLYGYTF,TGTGCCAGCAGCGCCGGTGGGGACAGGCTCTATGGCTACACCTTC
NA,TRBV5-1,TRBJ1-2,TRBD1,CASSLELGQGAKGYTF,TGCGCCAGCAGCTTGGAGTTGGGACAGGGGGCCAAAGGCTACACCTTC
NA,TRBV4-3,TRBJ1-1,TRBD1,CASSQDRGRAFF,TGCGCCAGCAGCCAAGACAGGGGGCGCGCTTTCTTT
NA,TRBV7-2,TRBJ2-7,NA,CASSPWTNSEQYF,TGTGCCAGCAGCCCCTGGACTAATTCCGAGCAGTACTTC
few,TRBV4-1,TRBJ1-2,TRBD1,CASSSGAIQGSRGYTF,TGCGCCAGCAGCTCGGGCGCTATACAGGGGTCGCGTGGCTACACCTTC
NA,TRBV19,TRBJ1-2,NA,CASSIRDFLSYGYTF,TGTGCCAGTAGTATCAGAGACTTTTTATCCTATGGCTACACCTTC
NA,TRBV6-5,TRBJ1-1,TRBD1,CASRDRGGNTEAFF,TGTGCCAGCAGAGACAGGGGGGGGAACACTGAAGCTTTCTTT
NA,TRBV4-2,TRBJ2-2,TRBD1,CASSQDRGVDTGELFF,TGTGCCAGCAGCCAGGACAGGGGGGTGGACACCGGGGAGCTGTTTTTT
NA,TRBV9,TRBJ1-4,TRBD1,CASSERQGFPNEKLFF,TGTGCCAGCAGCGAGAGACAGGGGTTCCCTAATGAAAAACTGTTTTTT
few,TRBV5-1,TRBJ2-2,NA,CASSLYGVDNTGELFF,TGCGCCAGCAGCTTGTATGGAGTAGATAACACCGGGGAGCTGTTTTTT
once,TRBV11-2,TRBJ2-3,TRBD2,CASSKGTSGLRTDTQYF,TGTGCCAGCAGCAAGGGGACTAGCGGGTTGCGCACAGATACGCAGTATTTT
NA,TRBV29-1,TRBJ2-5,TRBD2,CSVSHAGVGETQYF,TGCAGCGTTTCCCACGCGGGAGTAGGAGAGACCCAGTACTTC
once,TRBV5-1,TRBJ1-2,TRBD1,CASSFDRAGGYTF,TGCGCCAGCAGCTTTGACAGGGCGGGAGGCTACACCTTC
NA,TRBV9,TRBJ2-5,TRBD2,CASSNQGTSQETQYF,TGTGCCAGCAGCAACCAGGGGACTAGCCAAGAGACCCAGTACTTC
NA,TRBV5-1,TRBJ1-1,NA,CASSTQGPNTEAFF,TGCGCCAGCAGCACACAGGGCCCGAACACTGAAGCTTTCTTT
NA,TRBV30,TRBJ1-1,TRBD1,CAWGEQGGLAFF,TGTGCCTGGGGGGAACAGGGGGGATTGGCTTTCTTT
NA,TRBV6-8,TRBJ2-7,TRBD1,CASSYNRDSVSYEQYF,TGTGCCAGCAGTTACAACCGGGACAGTGTATCCTACGAGCAGTACTTC
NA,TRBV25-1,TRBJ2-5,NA,CASSEYRVQETQYF,TGTGCCAGCAGTGAATACAGGGTCCAAGAGACCCAGTACTTC
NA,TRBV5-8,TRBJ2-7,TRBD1,CASSLTPGQGRASYEQYF,TGTGCCAGCAGCCTTACCCCAGGACAGGGGCGGGCCTCCTACGAGCAGTACTTC
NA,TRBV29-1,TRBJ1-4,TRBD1,CSAGQGGEKLFF,TGCAGCGCTGGACAGGGAGGTGAAAAACTGTTTTTT
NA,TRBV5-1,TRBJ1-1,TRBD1,CASSLQGVAEAFF,TGCGCCAGCAGCTTACAGGGGGTCGCTGAAGCTTTCTTT